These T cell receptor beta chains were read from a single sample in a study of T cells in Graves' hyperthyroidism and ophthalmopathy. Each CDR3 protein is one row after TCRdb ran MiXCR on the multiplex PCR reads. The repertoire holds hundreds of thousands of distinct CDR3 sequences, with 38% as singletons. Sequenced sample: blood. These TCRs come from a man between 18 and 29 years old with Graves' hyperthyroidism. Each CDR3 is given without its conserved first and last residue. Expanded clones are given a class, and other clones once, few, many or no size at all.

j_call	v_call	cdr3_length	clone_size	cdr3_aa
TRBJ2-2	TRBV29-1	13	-	SVGVRRADTGELF
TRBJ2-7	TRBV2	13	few	ASSPEWRSSYEQY
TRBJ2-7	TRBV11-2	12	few	ASSALGGVYEQY
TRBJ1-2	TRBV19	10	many	ASRDPSYGYT
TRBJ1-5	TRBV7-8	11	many	ASSLERDQPQH
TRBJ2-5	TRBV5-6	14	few	ASSPQGSPTMETQY
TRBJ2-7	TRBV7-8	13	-	ASSYGLAGVYEQY
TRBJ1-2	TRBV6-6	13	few	ASSSMPDSYYGYT
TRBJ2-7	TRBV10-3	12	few	ASSYGGGSYEQY
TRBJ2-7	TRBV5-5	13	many	ASSLDPSGSYEQY
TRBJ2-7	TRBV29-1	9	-	SVEGPHEQY
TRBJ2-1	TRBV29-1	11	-	SVRGANYNEQF
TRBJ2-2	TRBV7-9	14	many	ASSLLAGGDTGELF
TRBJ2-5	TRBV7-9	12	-	ASRGTDSKLTQY
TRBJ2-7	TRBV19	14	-	ASSPVGDRVYGWQY
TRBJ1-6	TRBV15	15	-	ATSRGQGRTANSPLH
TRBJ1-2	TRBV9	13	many	ASSASSGQGYGYT
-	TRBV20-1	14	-	SASIRKLGIWETQY
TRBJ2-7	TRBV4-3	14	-	ASSQDWREQTDEQY
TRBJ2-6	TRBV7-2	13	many	ASSVSYSGANVLT
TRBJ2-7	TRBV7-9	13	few	ASDNPGQTNYEQY
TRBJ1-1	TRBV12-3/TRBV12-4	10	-	ASSLGPSEAF
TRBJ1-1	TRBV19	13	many	ASSPTGLVNTEAF
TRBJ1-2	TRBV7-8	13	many	ASSTQTGDQGGYT
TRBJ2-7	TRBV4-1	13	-	ASSQDWGDTYEQY
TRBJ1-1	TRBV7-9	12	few	ASSQEDMNTEAF
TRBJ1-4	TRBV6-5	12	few	ASRSPSGLEKLF
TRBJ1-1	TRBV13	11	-	ASSFGTPNEAF
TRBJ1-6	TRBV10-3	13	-	AISESRGDNSPLH
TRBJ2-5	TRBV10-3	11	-	ASTPGGHETQY
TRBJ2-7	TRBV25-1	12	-	ASSLNGDDYEQY
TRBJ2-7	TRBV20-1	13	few	SATPGTSVSYEQY
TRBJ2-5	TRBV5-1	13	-	ASSLGTGSQETQY
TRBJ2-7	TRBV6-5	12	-	ASSFAGGSHEQY
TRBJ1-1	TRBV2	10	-	ASPYEEPLGF
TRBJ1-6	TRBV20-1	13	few	SARAKGSSNSPLH